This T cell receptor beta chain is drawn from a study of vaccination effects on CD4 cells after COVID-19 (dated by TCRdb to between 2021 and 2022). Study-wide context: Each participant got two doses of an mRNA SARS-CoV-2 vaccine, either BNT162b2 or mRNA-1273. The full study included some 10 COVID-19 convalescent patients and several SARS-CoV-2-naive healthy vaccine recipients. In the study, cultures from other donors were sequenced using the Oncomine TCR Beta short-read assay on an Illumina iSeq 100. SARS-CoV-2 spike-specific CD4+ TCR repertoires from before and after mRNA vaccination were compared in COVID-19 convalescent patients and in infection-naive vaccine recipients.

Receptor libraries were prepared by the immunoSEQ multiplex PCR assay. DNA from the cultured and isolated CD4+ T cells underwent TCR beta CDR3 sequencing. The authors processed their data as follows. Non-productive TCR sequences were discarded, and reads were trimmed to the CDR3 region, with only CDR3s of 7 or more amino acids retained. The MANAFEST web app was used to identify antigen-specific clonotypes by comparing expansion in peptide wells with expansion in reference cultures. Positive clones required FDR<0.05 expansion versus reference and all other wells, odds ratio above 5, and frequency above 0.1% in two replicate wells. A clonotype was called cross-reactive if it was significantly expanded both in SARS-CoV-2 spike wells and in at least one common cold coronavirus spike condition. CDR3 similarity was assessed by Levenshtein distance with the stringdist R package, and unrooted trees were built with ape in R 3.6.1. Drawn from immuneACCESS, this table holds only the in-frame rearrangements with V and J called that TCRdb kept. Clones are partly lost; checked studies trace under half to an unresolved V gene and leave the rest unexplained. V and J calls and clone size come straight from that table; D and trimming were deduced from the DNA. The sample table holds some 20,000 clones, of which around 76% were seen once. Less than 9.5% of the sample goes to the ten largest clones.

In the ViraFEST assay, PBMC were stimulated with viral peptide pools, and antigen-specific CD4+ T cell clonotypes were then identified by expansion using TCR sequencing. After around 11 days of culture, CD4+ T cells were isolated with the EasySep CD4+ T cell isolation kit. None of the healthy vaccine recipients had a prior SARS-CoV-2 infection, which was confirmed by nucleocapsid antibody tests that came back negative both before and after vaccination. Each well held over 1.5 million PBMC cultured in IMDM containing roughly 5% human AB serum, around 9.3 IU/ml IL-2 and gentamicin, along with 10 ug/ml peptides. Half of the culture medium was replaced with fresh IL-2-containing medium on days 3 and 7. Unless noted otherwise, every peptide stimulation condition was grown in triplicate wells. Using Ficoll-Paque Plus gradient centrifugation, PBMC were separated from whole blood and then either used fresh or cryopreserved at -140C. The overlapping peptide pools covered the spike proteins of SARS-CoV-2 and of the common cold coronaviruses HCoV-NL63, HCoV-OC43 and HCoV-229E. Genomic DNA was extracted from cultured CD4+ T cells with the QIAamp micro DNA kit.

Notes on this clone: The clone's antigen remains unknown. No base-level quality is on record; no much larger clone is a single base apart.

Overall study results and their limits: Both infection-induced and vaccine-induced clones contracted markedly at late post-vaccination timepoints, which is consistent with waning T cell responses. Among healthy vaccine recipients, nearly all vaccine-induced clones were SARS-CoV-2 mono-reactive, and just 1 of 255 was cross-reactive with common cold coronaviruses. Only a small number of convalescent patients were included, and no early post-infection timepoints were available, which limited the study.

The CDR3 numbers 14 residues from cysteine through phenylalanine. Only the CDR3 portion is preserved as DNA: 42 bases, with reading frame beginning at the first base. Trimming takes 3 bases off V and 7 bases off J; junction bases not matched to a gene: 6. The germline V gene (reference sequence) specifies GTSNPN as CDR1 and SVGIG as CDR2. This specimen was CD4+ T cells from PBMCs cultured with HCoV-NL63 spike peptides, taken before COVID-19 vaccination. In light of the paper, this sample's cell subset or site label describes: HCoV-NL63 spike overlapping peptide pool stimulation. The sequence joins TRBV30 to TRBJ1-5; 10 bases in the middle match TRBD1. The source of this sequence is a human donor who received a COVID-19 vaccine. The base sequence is TGTGCCTGGAGCCGGGACAGGGGAGGCCAGCCCCAGCATTTT. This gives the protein CAWSRDRGGQPQHF.